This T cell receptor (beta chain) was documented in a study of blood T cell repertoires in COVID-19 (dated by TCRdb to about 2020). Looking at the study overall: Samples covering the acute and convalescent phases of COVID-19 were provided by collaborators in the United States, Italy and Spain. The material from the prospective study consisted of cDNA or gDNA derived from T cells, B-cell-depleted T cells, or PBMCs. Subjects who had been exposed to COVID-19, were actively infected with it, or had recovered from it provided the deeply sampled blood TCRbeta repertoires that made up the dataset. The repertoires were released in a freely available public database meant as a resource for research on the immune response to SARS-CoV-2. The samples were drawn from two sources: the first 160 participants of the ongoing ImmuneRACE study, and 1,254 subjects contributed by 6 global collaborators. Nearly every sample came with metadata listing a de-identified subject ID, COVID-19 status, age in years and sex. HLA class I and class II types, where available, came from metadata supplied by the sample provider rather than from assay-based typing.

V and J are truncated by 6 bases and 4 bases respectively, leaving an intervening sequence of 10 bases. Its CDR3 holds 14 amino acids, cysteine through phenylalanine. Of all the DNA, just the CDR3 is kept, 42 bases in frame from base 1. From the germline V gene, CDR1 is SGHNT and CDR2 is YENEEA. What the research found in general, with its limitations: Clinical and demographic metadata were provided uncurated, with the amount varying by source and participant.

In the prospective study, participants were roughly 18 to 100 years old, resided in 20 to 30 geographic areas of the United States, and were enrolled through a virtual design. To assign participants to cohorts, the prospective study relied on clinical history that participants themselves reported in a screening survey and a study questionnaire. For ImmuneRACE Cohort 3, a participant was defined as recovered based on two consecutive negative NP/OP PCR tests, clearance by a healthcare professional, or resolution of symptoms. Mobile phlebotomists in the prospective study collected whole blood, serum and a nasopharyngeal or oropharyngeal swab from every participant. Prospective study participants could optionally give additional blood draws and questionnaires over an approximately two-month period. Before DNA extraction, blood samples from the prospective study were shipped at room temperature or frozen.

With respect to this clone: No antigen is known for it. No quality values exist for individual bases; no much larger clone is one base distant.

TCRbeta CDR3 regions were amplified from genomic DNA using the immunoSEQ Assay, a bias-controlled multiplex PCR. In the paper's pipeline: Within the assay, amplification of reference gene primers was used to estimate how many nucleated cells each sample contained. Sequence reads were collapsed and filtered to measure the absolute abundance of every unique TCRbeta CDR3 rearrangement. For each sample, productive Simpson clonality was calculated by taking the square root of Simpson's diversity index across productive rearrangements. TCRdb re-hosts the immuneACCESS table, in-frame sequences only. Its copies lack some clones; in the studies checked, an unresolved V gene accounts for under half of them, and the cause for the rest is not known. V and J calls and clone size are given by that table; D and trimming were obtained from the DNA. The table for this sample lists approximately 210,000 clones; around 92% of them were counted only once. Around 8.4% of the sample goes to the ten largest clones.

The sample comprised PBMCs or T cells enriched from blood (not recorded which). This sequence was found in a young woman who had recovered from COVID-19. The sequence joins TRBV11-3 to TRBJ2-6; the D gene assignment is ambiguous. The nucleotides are TGTGCCAGCAGTAGGAGCTCCGGGGCCAACGTCCTGACTTTC. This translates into CASSRSSGANVLTF.